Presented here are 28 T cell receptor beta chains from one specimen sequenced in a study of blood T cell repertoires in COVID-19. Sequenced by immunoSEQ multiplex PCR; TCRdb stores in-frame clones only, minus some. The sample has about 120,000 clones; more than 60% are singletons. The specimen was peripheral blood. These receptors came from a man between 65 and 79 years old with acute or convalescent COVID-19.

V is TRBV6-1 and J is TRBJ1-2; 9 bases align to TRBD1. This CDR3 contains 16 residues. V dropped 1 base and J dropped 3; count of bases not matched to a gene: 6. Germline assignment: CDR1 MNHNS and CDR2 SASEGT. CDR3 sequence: CASSEVGWTGDYGYTF. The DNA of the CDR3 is TGTGCCAGCAGTGAAGTAGGGTGGACAGGGGACTATGGCTACACCTTC.

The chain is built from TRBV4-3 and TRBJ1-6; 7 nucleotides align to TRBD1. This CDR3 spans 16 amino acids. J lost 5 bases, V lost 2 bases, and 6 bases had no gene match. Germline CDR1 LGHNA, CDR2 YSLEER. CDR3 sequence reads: CASSQTGVSNNSPLHF. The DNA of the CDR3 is TGCGCCAGCAGCCAAACAGGGGTTAGCAATAATTCACCCCTCCACTTT.

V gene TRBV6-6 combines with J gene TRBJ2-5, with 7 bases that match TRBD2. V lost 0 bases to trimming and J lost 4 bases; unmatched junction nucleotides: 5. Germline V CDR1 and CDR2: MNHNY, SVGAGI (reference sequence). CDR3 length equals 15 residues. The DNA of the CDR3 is TGTGCCAGCAGTTACTCCTGGGGGAGGGGAGAGACCCAGTACTTC. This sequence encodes CASSYSWGRGETQYF.

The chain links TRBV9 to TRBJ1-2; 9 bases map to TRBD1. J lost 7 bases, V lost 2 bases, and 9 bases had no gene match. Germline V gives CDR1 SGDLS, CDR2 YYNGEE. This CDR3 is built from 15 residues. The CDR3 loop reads CASSVTGQGSGGYTF. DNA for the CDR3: TGTGCCAGCAGCGTCACGGGACAGGGAAGTGGTGGCTACACCTTC.

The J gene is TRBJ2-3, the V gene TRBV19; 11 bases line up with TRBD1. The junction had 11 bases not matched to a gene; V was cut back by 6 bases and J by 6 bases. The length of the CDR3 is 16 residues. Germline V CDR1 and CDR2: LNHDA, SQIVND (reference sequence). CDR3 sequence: CASRGDRGSFADTQYF. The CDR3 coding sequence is TGTGCCAGTAGGGGGGACAGGGGGTCCTTTGCGGATACGCAGTATTTT.

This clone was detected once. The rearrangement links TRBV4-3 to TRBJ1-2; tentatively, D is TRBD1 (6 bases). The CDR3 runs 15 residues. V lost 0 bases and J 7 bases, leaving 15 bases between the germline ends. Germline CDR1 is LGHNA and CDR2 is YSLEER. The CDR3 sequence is CASSQEPTGLSGYTF. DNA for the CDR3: TGCGCCAGCAGCCAAGAACCAACAGGGCTGAGTGGCTACACCTTC.

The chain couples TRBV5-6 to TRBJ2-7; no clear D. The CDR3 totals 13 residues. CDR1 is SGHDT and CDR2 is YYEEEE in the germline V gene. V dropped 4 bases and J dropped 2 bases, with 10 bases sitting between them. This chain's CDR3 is CASSPRRAYEQYF. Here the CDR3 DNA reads TGTGCCAGCAGCCCCCGACGGGCCTACGAGCAGTACTTC.

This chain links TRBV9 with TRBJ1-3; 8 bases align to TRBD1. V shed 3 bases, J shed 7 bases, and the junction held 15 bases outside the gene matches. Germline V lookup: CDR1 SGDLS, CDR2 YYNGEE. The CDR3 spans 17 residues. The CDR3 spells CASSAQKTPTGGNTIYF. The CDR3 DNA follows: TGTGCCAGCAGCGCCCAAAAGACCCCCACAGGGGGGAACACCATATATTTT. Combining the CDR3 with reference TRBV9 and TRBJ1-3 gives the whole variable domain DSGVTQTPKHLITATGQRVTLRCSPRSGDLSVYWYQQSLDQGLQFLIQYYNGEERAKGNILERFSAQQFPDLHSELNLSSLELGDSALYFCASSAQKTPTGGNTIYFGEGSWLTVV.

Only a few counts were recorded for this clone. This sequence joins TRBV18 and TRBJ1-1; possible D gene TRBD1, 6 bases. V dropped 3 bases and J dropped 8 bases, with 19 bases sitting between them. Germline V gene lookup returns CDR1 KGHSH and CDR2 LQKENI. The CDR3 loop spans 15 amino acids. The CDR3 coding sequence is TGTGCCAGCTCACCCAGACAGGCGGTCCAAGGCGAAGCTTTCTTT. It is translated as CASSPRQAVQGEAFF.

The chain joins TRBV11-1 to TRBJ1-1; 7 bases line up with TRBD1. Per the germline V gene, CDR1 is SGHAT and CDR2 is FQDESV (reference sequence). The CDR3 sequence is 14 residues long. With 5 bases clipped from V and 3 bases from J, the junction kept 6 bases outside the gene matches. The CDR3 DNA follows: TGTGCCAGCAGCCAGGGGGAGTGGTACACTGAAGCTTTCTTT. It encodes CASSQGEWYTEAFF. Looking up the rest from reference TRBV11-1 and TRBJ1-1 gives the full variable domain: EAEVAQSPRYKITEKSQAVAFWCDPISGHATLYWYRQILGQGPELLVQFQDESVVDDSQLPKDRFSAERLKGVDSTLKIQPAELGDSAMYLCASSQGEWYTEAFFGQGTRLTVV.

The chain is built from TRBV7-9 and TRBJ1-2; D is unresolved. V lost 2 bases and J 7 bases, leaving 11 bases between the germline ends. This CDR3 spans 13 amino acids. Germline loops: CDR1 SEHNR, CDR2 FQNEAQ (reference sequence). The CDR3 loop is CASSLSPVSGYTF. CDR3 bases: TGTGCCAGCAGCTTAAGTCCAGTCTCTGGCTACACCTTC.

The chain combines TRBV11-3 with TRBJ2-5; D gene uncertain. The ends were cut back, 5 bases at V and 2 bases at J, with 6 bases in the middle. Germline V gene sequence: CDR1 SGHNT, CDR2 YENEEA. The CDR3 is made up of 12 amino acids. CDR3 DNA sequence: TGTGCCAGCAGCCCAAATCAAGAGACCCAGTACTTC. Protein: CASSPNQETQYF.

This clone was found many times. For the CDR3, the DNA is TGTGCCAGCTCACCGGGACAGGGGGCGCACACTAATGAAAAACTGTTTTTT. Amino acids: CASSPGQGAHTNEKLFF. The V gene is TRBV18, the J gene TRBJ1-4; 12 nucleotides match TRBD1. The trim removed 3 bases at V and 2 bases at J, leaving 4 bases unmatched. Germline V CDR1 and CDR2: KGHSH, LQKENI. The CDR3 is 17 residues long.

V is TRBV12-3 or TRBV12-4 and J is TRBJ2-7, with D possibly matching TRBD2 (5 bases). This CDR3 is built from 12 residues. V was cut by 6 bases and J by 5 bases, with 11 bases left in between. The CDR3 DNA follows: TGTGCCAGCAGCCCCGAGGGCGACGAGCAGTACTTC. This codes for CASSPEGDEQYF.

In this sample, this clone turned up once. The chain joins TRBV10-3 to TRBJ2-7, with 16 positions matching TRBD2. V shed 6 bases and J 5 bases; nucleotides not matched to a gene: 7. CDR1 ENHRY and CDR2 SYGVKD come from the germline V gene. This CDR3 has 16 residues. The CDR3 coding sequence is TGTGCCATCAGCCCGGGACTAGCGGGGGGGCTCCACGAGCAGTACTTC. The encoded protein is CAISPGLAGGLHEQYF.

Written as DNA, the CDR3 is TGTGCCAGCAGCTTGCGGGGAGTGACCCTCCACTTT. This codes for CASSLRGVTLHF. V is TRBV5-6 and J is TRBJ1-6, with unresolved D. The CDR3 sequence is 12 residues long. V gave up 1 base and J gave up 14 bases, with 10 bases separating them. CDR1 is SGHDT, CDR2 YYEEEE, per germline.

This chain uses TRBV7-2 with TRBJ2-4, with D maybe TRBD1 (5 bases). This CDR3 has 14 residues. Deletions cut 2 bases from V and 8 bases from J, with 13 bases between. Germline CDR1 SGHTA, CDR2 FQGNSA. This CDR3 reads CASSLQGRLDIQYF. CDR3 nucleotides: TGTGCCAGCAGCTTACAGGGAAGGTTGGACATTCAGTACTTC.

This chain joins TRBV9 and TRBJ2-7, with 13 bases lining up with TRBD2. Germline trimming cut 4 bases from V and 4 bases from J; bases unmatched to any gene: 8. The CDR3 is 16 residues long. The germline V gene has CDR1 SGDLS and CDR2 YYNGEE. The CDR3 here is CASSPGTSGVTYEQYF. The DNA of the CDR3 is TGTGCCAGCAGCCCGGGGACTAGCGGGGTAACTTACGAGCAGTACTTC. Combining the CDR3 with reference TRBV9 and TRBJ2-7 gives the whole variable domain DSGVTQTPKHLITATGQRVTLRCSPRSGDLSVYWYQQSLDQGLQFLIQYYNGEERAKGNILERFSAQQFPDLHSELNLSSLELGDSALYFCASSPGTSGVTYEQYFGPGTRLTVT.

CDR3 region: CASTTGGNEQFF. The CDR3 region has the DNA TGCGCCAGCACTACAGGGGGCAATGAGCAGTTCTTC. The gene calls are TRBV5-1 and TRBJ2-1; 8 nucleotides match TRBD1. This CDR3 comprises 12 residues. The germline V gene has CDR1 SGHRS and CDR2 YFSETQ. The V gene end was trimmed by 6 bases and the J gene end by 6 bases; junction bases not matched to a gene: 2.

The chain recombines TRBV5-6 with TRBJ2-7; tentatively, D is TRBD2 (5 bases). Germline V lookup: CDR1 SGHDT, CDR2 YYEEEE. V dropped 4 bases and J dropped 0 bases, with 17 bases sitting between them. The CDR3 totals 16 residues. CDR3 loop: CASSPDPGISSYEQYF. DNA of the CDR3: TGTGCCAGCAGCCCCGACCCGGGGATTAGCTCCTACGAGCAGTACTTC.

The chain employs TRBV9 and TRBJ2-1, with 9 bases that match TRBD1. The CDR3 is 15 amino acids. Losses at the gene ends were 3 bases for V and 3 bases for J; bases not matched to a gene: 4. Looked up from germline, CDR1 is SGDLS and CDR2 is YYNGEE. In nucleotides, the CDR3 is TGTGCCAGCAGCGAGACAGGGGGAAACTACAATGAGCAGTTCTTC. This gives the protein CASSETGGNYNEQFF.

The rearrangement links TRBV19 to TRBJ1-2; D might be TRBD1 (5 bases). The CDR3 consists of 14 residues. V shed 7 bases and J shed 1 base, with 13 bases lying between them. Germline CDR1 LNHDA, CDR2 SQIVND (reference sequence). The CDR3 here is CASISWGVNYGYTF. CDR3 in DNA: TGTGCCAGTATTTCATGGGGGGTTAACTATGGCTACACCTTC.

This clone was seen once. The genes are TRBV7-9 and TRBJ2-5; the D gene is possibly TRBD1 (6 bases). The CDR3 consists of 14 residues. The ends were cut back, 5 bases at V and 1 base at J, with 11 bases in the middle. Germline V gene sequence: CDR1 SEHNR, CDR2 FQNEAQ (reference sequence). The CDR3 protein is CASSPGVGQETQYF. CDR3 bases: TGTGCCAGCAGCCCAGGGGTTGGCCAAGAGACCCAGTACTTC.

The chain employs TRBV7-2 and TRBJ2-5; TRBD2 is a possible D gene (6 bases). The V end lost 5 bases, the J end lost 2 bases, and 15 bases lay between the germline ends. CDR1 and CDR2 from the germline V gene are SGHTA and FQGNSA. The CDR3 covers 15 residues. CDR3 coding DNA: TGTGCCAGCAGCCCAGGAGGGCAGAATCAAGAGACCCAGTACTTC. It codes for CASSPGGQNQETQYF.

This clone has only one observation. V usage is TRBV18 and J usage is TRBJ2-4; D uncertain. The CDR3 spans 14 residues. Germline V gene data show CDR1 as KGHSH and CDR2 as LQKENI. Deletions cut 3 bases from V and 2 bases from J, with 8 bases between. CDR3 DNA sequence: TGTGCCAGCTCACCCGACAATACCAAAAACATTCAGTACTTC. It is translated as CASSPDNTKNIQYF. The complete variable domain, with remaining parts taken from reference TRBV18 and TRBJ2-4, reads NAGVMQNPRHLVRRRGQEARLRCSPMKGHSHVYWYRQLPEEGLKFMVYLQKENIIDESGMPKERFSAEFPKEGPSILRIQQVVRGDSAAYFCASSPDNTKNIQYFGAGTRLSVL.

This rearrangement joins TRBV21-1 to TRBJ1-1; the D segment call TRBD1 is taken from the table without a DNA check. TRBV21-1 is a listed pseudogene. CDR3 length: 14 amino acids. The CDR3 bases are TGTGCCAGCAGCTATTCGGACAGGGAAGTTGTAACTTTCTTT. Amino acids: CASSYSDREVVTFF.

The CDR3 sequence: CASSRSQPGNTIYF. The CDR3 nucleotides read TGTGCCAGCAGTCGGAGTCAGCCTGGAAACACCATATATTTT. J is TRBJ1-3 and V is TRBV6-5; D call uncertain. Per germline, CDR1 MNHEY and CDR2 SVGAGI. The CDR3 has 14 residues. Trimming cost V 5 bases and J 2 bases, with 10 bases left between them.

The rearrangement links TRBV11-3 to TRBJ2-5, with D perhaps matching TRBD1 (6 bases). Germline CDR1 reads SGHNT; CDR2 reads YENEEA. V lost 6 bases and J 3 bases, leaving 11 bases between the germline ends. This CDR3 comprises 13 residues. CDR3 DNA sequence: TGTGCCAGCAGTCGGGACATTAAAGAGACCCAGTACTTC. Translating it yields CASSRDIKETQYF.